Each of the 9 T cell receptor beta chains below was sequenced from the same sample in a study of T cell changes during pregnancy in multiple sclerosis. Clones were sequenced by immunoSEQ multiplex PCR, and TCRdb holds only the in-frame ones, with some missing. The data hold about 68,000 clones, with 90% to 95% observed a single time. The sequenced sample was peripheral blood, obtained in the second trimester of pregnancy. The origin of the receptors is a female donor in good health, enrolled as a control in a pregnancy study.

The chain couples TRBV28 to TRBJ2-7, with 9 bases aligning to TRBD2. The CDR3 runs 16 residues. Germline CDR1 and CDR2: MDHEN and SYDVKM. The J segment lost 3 bases and the V segment lost 5 bases, leaving 11 bases of the junction unmatched. This chain's CDR3 is CASSEGTSPNRYEQYF. The CDR3 DNA reads as TGTGCCAGCAGTGAAGGGACTAGCCCGAACCGCTACGAGCAGTACTTC. The full variable domain, completed using reference TRBV28 and TRBJ2-7, is DVKVTQSSRYLVKRTGEKVFLECVQDMDHENMFWYRQDPGLGLRLIYFSYDVKMKEKGDIPEGYSVSREKKERFSLILESASTNQTSMYLCASSEGTSPNRYEQYFGPGTRLTVT.

This clone was picked up one time. J is TRBJ2-1 and V is TRBV19; D may be TRBD1 (6 bases). The V gene's germline CDR1 is LNHDA and CDR2 SQIVND (reference sequence). V was clipped by 5 bases and J by 7 bases, with 18 bases between them. The CDR3 contains 15 residues. The CDR3 coding sequence is TGTGCCAGTAGTGGCCCCACAGGGCCTACGAATGAGCAGTTCTTC. Its translation is CASSGPTGPTNEQFF.

This chain links TRBV25-1 with TRBJ1-1; no reliable D call. Between the trimmed V and J ends, which lost 6 bases and 1 base, there was a span of 9 bases. The CDR3 totals 13 residues. Germline V lookup: CDR1 MGHDK, CDR2 SYGVNS. The CDR3 nucleotides are TGTGCCAGCAGCTTAAAATCGAACACTGAAGCTTTCTTT. This encodes CASSLKSNTEAFF.

V and J are TRBV28 and TRBJ2-1, with 7 bases matching TRBD2. V shed 2 bases, J shed 9 bases, and the junction held 7 bases outside the gene matches. The CDR3 totals 14 residues. Germline loops: CDR1 MDHEN, CDR2 SYDVKM. CDR3 amino acids: CASSLGRGMAEQFF. The CDR3 DNA follows: TGTGCCAGCAGTTTAGGGCGGGGGATGGCTGAGCAGTTCTTC.

This sequence joins TRBV4-3 and TRBJ1-2; D possibly corresponds to TRBD1 (5 bases). Per germline, CDR1 LGHNA and CDR2 YSLEER. V lost 0 bases to trimming and J lost 6 bases, with 14 bases between them. CDR3 length: 15 residues. The CDR3 protein is CASSQEKGARNGYTF. CDR3 coding DNA: TGCGCCAGCAGCCAAGAAAAAGGGGCACGGAATGGCTACACCTTC.

The genes are TRBV4-1 and TRBJ2-7; 10 bases agree with TRBD1. The length of the CDR3 is 14 residues. Trimming cost V 4 bases and J 5 bases; bases outside gene matches: 5. Germline V gene data show CDR1 as MGHRA and CDR2 as YSYEKL. The CDR3 bases are TGCGCCAGCAGCCTAAGACAGGGGGCAGACGAGCAGTACTTC. Protein product: CASSLRQGADEQYF.

In this sample, this clone turned up once. Germline and junction disagree at one end, which may indicate a read error. V and J are TRBV5-1 and TRBJ2-7; TRBD2 matches 8 bases. Looked up from germline, CDR1 is SGHRS and CDR2 is YFSETQ. CDR3 length equals 15 residues. In DNA form, the CDR3 reads TGCGCCAGCACCTTGGGGGGGACTAGTGCCTACGAGCAGTACTTC. This encodes CASTLGGTSAYEQYF.

The chain couples TRBV10-3 to TRBJ2-7, with TRBD1 matching over 9 bases. CDR1 is ENHRY, CDR2 SYGVKD, per germline. J was trimmed by 4 bases and V by 0 bases; bases with no gene match: 7. The CDR3 length is 16 residues. CDR3 sequence (DNA): TGTGCCATCAGTGAGTCAATAGGGACAGGGCGGTACGAGCAGTACTTC. It specifies CAISESIGTGRYEQYF.

As DNA, the CDR3 is TGTGCCAGTAGTATGGGCCCAAGGAGCAATCAGCCCCAGCATTTT. This sequence encodes CASSMGPRSNQPQHF. V and J are TRBV19 and TRBJ1-5; D remains unclear. V was clipped by 3 bases and J by 1 base, with 10 bases between them. The V gene's germline CDR1 is LNHDA and CDR2 SQIVND (reference sequence). The CDR3 length is 15 residues.